Listed below are T cell receptor beta chains from one sample, sequenced in a study of CD8 T cells in ankylosing spondylitis. In TCRdb, the 5' RACE reads were re-called with MiXCR into one record per CDR3 protein. The sample contains some 300,000 distinct CDR3 sequences, 20% to 25% of which appear only once. The specimen sequenced was blood, either unsorted or a sorted T cell fraction (not recorded which). The receptors come from a female donor with ankylosing spondylitis or in good health (not recorded which). Both conserved end residues are part of each CDR3. The order of the fields is V gene, clone size, J gene, D gene, CDR3 protein, CDR3 DNA. D genes are given only for firm matches. Clone sizes are given selectively: once, few, many, or a class where the clone is expanded.

v_gene: TRBV20-1
abundance: .
j_gene: TRBJ2-3
d_gene: TRBD2
CDR3aa: CSARHRGLAADTQYF
CDR3nt: TGCAGTGCTAGACACCGTGGGCTAGCGGCAGATACGCAGTATTTT

v_gene: TRBV6-5
abundance: few
j_gene: TRBJ1-4
d_gene: .
CDR3aa: CASSYSGPVVEKLFF
CDR3nt: TGTGCCAGCAGTTACTCGGGGCCCGTGGTTGAAAAACTGTTTTTT

v_gene: TRBV20-1
abundance: few
j_gene: TRBJ2-7
d_gene: TRBD2
CDR3aa: CSAAGTSYQQYF
CDR3nt: TGCAGTGCCGCCGGGACTAGCTACCAGCAGTACTTC

v_gene: TRBV20-1
abundance: .
j_gene: TRBJ2-5
d_gene: .
CDR3aa: CSARDLMKVGETQYF
CDR3nt: TGCAGTGCTAGAGATTTAATGAAAGTTGGGGAGACCCAGTACTTC

v_gene: TRBV11-2
abundance: few
j_gene: TRBJ2-7
d_gene: TRBD2
CDR3aa: CASSSIAGGPYEQYF
CDR3nt: TGTGCCAGCAGCTCTATAGCGGGAGGGCCCTACGAGCAGTACTTC

v_gene: TRBV7-9
abundance: .
j_gene: TRBJ2-7
d_gene: TRBD1
CDR3aa: CASSLVTGTGGINEQYF
CDR3nt: TGTGCCAGCAGCTTAGTCACCGGGACAGGGGGAATCAACGAGCAGTACTTC

v_gene: TRBV25-1
abundance: .
j_gene: TRBJ2-1
d_gene: TRBD2
CDR3aa: CASSTWTSLIGNEQFF
CDR3nt: TGTGCCAGCAGTACGTGGACTAGCCTTATCGGCAATGAGCAGTTCTTC

v_gene: TRBV20-1
abundance: .
j_gene: TRBJ2-4
d_gene: TRBD2
CDR3aa: CRASGETSGKNIQYF
CDR3nt: TGCCGTGCTAGTGGGGAGACTAGCGGAAAAAACATTCAGTACTTC

v_gene: TRBV20-1
abundance: few
j_gene: TRBJ2-2
d_gene: .
CDR3aa: CSARDSTTGELFF
CDR3nt: TGCAGTGCTAGGGACAGTACGACCGGGGAGCTGTTTTTT

v_gene: TRBV4-3
abundance: few
j_gene: TRBJ2-2
d_gene: TRBD2
CDR3aa: CASSPFNAGGDTGELFF
CDR3nt: TGCGCCAGCAGCCCGTTTAATGCGGGAGGTGACACCGGGGAGCTGTTTTTT

v_gene: TRBV5-5
abundance: .
j_gene: TRBJ1-5
d_gene: TRBD1
CDR3aa: CASSSNRGEGQPQHF
CDR3nt: TGTGCCAGCAGCTCTAACAGGGGGGAAGGTCAGCCCCAGCATTTT

v_gene: TRBV5-1
abundance: .
j_gene: TRBJ2-3
d_gene: TRBD2
CDR3aa: CASSSLHSGLATHTQYF
CDR3nt: TGCGCCAGCAGCTCGCTCCACTCGGGACTAGCCACGCATACGCAGTATTTT

v_gene: TRBV5-5
abundance: many
j_gene: TRBJ1-5
d_gene: .
CDR3aa: CASSLEGGPQHF
CDR3nt: TGTGCCAGCAGCTTGGAGGGCGGGCCCCAGCATTTT

v_gene: TRBV7-7
abundance: .
j_gene: TRBJ2-1
d_gene: .
CDR3aa: CASSLAGGEQFF
CDR3nt: TGTGCCAGCAGCTTAGCGGGGGGTGAGCAGTTCTTC

v_gene: TRBV20-1
abundance: few
j_gene: TRBJ2-5
d_gene: .
CDR3aa: CSAPTGPQETQYF
CDR3nt: TGCAGTGCTCCGACAGGACCCCAAGAGACCCAGTACTTC

v_gene: TRBV10-1
abundance: .
j_gene: TRBJ1-1
d_gene: TRBD1
CDR3aa: CASKESGTGGFSDTEAFF
CDR3nt: TGCGCCAGCAAAGAGTCCGGGACAGGGGGTTTCTCGGACACTGAAGCTTTCTTT

v_gene: TRBV20-1
abundance: few
j_gene: TRBJ2-7
d_gene: .
CDR3aa: CSASFRYEQYF
CDR3nt: TGCAGTGCTAGTTTCCGCTACGAGCAGTACTTC

v_gene: TRBV10-1
abundance: once
j_gene: TRBJ2-7
d_gene: .
CDR3aa: CASSYWADF
CDR3nt: TGCGCCAGCAGTTATTGGGCGGACTTC

v_gene: TRBV29-1
abundance: many
j_gene: TRBJ1-2
d_gene: .
CDR3aa: CSVDRAGYGYTF
CDR3nt: TGCAGCGTTGACAGGGCCGGCTATGGCTACACCTTC

v_gene: TRBV6-1
abundance: .
j_gene: TRBJ2-5
d_gene: .
CDR3aa: CASSEAPAQYF
CDR3nt: TGTGCCAGCAGTGAAGCCCCGGCCCAGTACTTC

v_gene: TRBV7-2
abundance: many
j_gene: TRBJ1-2
d_gene: .
CDR3aa: CASRGANYGYTF
CDR3nt: TGTGCCAGCAGGGGAGCTAACTATGGCTACACCTTC

v_gene: TRBV4-3
abundance: .
j_gene: TRBJ2-7
d_gene: .
CDR3aa: CASSQDRTSYEQYF
CDR3nt: TGCGCCAGCAGCCAAGATCGGACTTCTTACGAGCAGTACTTC

v_gene: TRBV25-1
abundance: many
j_gene: TRBJ2-7
d_gene: .
CDR3aa: CASRGRNSYEQYF
CDR3nt: TGTGCCAGCAGAGGCAGGAACTCCTACGAGCAGTACTTC

v_gene: TRBV12-3/TRBV12-4
abundance: .
j_gene: TRBJ2-1
d_gene: TRBD1
CDR3aa: CASILRGGGYNEQFF
CDR3nt: TGTGCCAGCATTCTAAGAGGGGGCGGATACAATGAGCAGTTCTTC

v_gene: TRBV28
abundance: .
j_gene: TRBJ2-7
d_gene: TRBD1
CDR3aa: CASRLPGQGSEQYF
CDR3nt: TGTGCCAGCAGGTTACCGGGACAGGGTTCCGAGCAGTACTTC

v_gene: TRBV7-2
abundance: .
j_gene: TRBJ2-5
d_gene: .
CDR3aa: CASSFGGGSEETQYF
CDR3nt: TGTGCCAGCAGCTTTGGAGGGGGCTCTGAGGAGACCCAGTACTTC

v_gene: TRBV12-3/TRBV12-4
abundance: .
j_gene: TRBJ2-3
d_gene: .
CDR3aa: CASSRLRTSTDTQYF
CDR3nt: TGTGCCAGCTCCCGGTTGCGAACTAGCACAGATACGCAGTATTTT

v_gene: TRBV12-3/TRBV12-4
abundance: few
j_gene: TRBJ1-5
d_gene: .
CDR3aa: CASSSWGSNQPQHF
CDR3nt: TGTGCCAGCAGCTCTTGGGGGAGCAATCAGCCCCAGCATTTT

v_gene: TRBV19
abundance: .
j_gene: TRBJ2-1
d_gene: .
CDR3aa: CASTAGAYNEQFF
CDR3nt: TGTGCCAGTACAGCAGGGGCATACAATGAGCAGTTCTTC

v_gene: TRBV12-3/TRBV12-4
abundance: .
j_gene: TRBJ1-1
d_gene: .
CDR3aa: CASSPQHHTEAFF
CDR3nt: TGTGCCAGCAGCCCACAGCACCACACTGAAGCTTTCTTT

v_gene: TRBV19
abundance: .
j_gene: TRBJ2-1
d_gene: .
CDR3aa: CASSREGVSYNEQFF
CDR3nt: TGTGCCAGTAGTAGGGAGGGGGTCTCCTACAATGAGCAGTTCTTC

v_gene: TRBV6-6
abundance: .
j_gene: TRBJ2-2
d_gene: .
CDR3aa: CASSSGPLRLFF
CDR3nt: TGTGCCAGCAGCTCGGGACCGCTGAGGCTGTTTTTT

v_gene: TRBV20-1
abundance: .
j_gene: TRBJ2-3
d_gene: .
CDR3aa: CSAALAPIYTDTQYF
CDR3nt: TGCAGTGCCGCACTAGCCCCAATTTACACAGATACGCAGTATTTT

v_gene: TRBV15
abundance: few
j_gene: TRBJ1-1
d_gene: .
CDR3aa: CATSRERKQPGVGMNTEAFF
CDR3nt: TGTGCCACCAGCAGAGAGAGGAAACAGCCAGGGGTGGGCATGAACACTGAAGCTTTCTTT

v_gene: TRBV20-1
abundance: .
j_gene: TRBJ2-7
d_gene: .
CDR3aa: CSAPRGDEQYF
CDR3nt: TGCAGTGCTCCCAGAGGCGACGAGCAGTACTTC

v_gene: TRBV6-5
abundance: .
j_gene: TRBJ1-2
d_gene: .
CDR3aa: CASSYADLRGYTF
CDR3nt: TGTGCCAGCAGTTACGCCGATCTTCGTGGCTACACCTTC

v_gene: TRBV10-3
abundance: few
j_gene: TRBJ2-3
d_gene: TRBD2
CDR3aa: CAISDLSGSGGTQYF
CDR3nt: TGTGCCATCAGTGACCTTAGCGGGAGTGGAGGTACGCAGTATTTT

v_gene: TRBV7-9
abundance: many
j_gene: TRBJ2-1
d_gene: .
CDR3aa: CASSPGMGREQFF
CDR3nt: TGTGCCAGCAGCCCCGGTATGGGGCGAGAGCAGTTCTTC

v_gene: TRBV18
abundance: few
j_gene: TRBJ2-7
d_gene: .
CDR3aa: CASSPGSGGYEQYF
CDR3nt: TGTGCCAGCTCACCAGGCTCCGGCGGCTACGAGCAGTACTTC

v_gene: TRBV6-5
abundance: .
j_gene: TRBJ1-4
d_gene: TRBD1
CDR3aa: CASSLYRGNEKLFF
CDR3nt: TGTGCCAGCAGTTTGTACAGGGGGAATGAAAAACTGTTTTTT

v_gene: TRBV2
abundance: .
j_gene: TRBJ2-3
d_gene: .
CDR3aa: CASSRLVQPGDTQYF
CDR3nt: TGTGCCAGCAGTCGACTAGTCCAACCAGGAGATACGCAGTATTTT

v_gene: TRBV7-2
abundance: few
j_gene: TRBJ1-4
d_gene: .
CDR3aa: CASRPEWTEKLFF
CDR3nt: TGTGCCAGCAGGCCAGAGTGGACAGAGAAACTGTTTTTT

v_gene: TRBV24-1
abundance: .
j_gene: TRBJ2-2
d_gene: .
CDR3aa: CATRSVTGELFF
CDR3nt: TGTGCCACCAGGTCGGTTACCGGGGAGCTGTTTTTT

v_gene: TRBV11-2
abundance: .
j_gene: TRBJ2-1
d_gene: TRBD2
CDR3aa: CASSLGGSPASEQFF
CDR3nt: TGTGCCAGCAGCTTAGGCGGGAGTCCTGCCTCTGAGCAGTTCTTC

v_gene: TRBV5-8
abundance: few
j_gene: TRBJ2-7
d_gene: TRBD1
CDR3aa: CASSYDRGLGEQYF
CDR3nt: TGTGCCAGCAGCTACGACAGGGGTTTGGGCGAGCAGTACTTC

v_gene: TRBV20-1
abundance: few
j_gene: TRBJ2-7
d_gene: .
CDR3aa: CSARTAGLAFEQYF
CDR3nt: TGCAGTGCTAGAACGGCTGGGCTCGCGTTCGAGCAGTACTTC

v_gene: TRBV6-4
abundance: .
j_gene: TRBJ2-3
d_gene: TRBD2
CDR3aa: CASRRGPLAGGPRGSDGADTQYF
CDR3nt: TGTGCCAGCAGGCGGGGACCCTTAGCGGGAGGGCCCAGGGGGTCAGATGGTGCAGATACGCAGTATTTT

v_gene: TRBV5-6
abundance: few
j_gene: TRBJ1-2
d_gene: .
CDR3aa: CASSSGAGGGYTF
CDR3nt: TGTGCCAGCAGTTCAGGGGCCGGAGGCGGCTACACCTTC

v_gene: TRBV28
abundance: few
j_gene: TRBJ1-5
d_gene: TRBD1
CDR3aa: CASRRAGTGLNQPQHF
CDR3nt: TGTGCCAGCAGGCGGGCCGGGACAGGACTCAATCAGCCCCAGCATTTT

v_gene: TRBV6-1
abundance: .
j_gene: TRBJ2-5
d_gene: .
CDR3aa: CASSPGALAFRETQYF
CDR3nt: TGTGCCAGCAGTCCAGGGGCACTAGCGTTTAGAGAGACCCAGTACTTC

v_gene: TRBV25-1
abundance: few
j_gene: TRBJ2-5
d_gene: TRBD2
CDR3aa: CATQAGGAETQYF
CDR3nt: TGTGCCACCCAAGCGGGAGGGGCAGAGACCCAGTACTTC

v_gene: TRBV20-1
abundance: many
j_gene: TRBJ2-7
d_gene: .
CDR3aa: CSARERLKSYEQYF
CDR3nt: TGCAGTGCTAGAGAGAGACTTAAATCCTACGAGCAGTACTTC

v_gene: TRBV12-3/TRBV12-4
abundance: few
j_gene: TRBJ1-2
d_gene: .
CDR3aa: CASSLPTYIGGNYGYTF
CDR3nt: TGTGCCAGCAGTTTACCCACCTACATAGGGGGAAACTATGGCTACACCTTC

v_gene: TRBV29-1
abundance: many
j_gene: TRBJ1-2
d_gene: .
CDR3aa: CSANRGSYGYTF
CDR3nt: TGCAGCGCGAATCGGGGGTCCTATGGCTACACCTTC

v_gene: TRBV27
abundance: few
j_gene: TRBJ2-2
d_gene: TRBD2
CDR3aa: CATSTSGGFLNTGELFF
CDR3nt: TGTGCCACTTCGACTAGCGGAGGGTTTCTAAACACCGGGGAGCTGTTTTTT

v_gene: TRBV6-5
abundance: .
j_gene: TRBJ2-3
d_gene: .
CDR3aa: CASSSGLGLGDTQYF
CDR3nt: TGTGCCAGCAGTTCAGGACTCGGGCTAGGGGATACGCAGTATTTT

v_gene: TRBV5-1
abundance: once
j_gene: TRBJ2-1
d_gene: TRBD2
CDR3aa: CASSPWTSGRGNEQFF
CDR3nt: TGCGCCAGCAGCCCATGGACTAGCGGGAGGGGCAATGAGCAGTTCTTC

v_gene: TRBV24-1
abundance: many
j_gene: TRBJ2-2
d_gene: TRBD1
CDR3aa: CATSGTGGTTGELFF
CDR3nt: TGTGCCACCAGTGGCACAGGGGGCACCACCGGGGAGCTGTTTTTT

v_gene: TRBV14
abundance: few
j_gene: TRBJ2-1
d_gene: TRBD2
CDR3aa: CASSQVLAGRDEQFF
CDR3nt: TGTGCCAGCAGCCAAGTTCTAGCGGGAAGGGATGAGCAGTTCTTC

v_gene: TRBV27
abundance: .
j_gene: TRBJ2-7
d_gene: TRBD2
CDR3aa: CASSRSSGRGYEQYF
CDR3nt: TGTGCCAGCAGCCGTTCTAGCGGGAGGGGCTACGAGCAGTACTTC